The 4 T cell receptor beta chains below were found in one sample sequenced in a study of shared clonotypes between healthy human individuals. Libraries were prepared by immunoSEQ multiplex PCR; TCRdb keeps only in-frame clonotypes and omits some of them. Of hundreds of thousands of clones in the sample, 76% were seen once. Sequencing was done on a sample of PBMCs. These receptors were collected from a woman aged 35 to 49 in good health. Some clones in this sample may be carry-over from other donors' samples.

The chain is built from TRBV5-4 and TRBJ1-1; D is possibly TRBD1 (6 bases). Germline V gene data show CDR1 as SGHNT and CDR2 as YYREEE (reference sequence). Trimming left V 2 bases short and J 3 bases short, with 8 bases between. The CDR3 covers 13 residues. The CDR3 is CASSFPGDTEAFF. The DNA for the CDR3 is TGTGCCAGCAGCTTTCCAGGGGACACTGAAGCTTTCTTT. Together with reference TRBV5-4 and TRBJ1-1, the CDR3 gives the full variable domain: ETGVTQSPTHLIKTRGQQVTLRCSSQSGHNTVSWYQQALGQGPQFIFQYYREEENGRGNFPPRFSGLQFPNYSSELNVNALELDDSALYLCASSFPGDTEAFFGQGTRLTVV.

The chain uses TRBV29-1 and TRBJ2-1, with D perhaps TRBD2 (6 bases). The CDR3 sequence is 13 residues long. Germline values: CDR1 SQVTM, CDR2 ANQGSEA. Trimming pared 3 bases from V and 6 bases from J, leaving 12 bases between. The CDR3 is CSVDPTGGNEQFF. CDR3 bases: TGCAGCGTTGACCCCACCGGGGGCAATGAGCAGTTCTTC.

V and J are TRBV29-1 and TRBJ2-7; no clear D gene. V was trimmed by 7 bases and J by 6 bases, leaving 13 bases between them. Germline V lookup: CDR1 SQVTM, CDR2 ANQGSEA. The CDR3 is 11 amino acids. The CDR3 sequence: CSGGFSGEQYF. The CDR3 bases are TGCAGCGGTGGATTTTCGGGCGAGCAGTACTTC.

The CDR3 here is CASSPSGAGGPYEQYF. Written as DNA, the CDR3 is TGTGCCAGCTCACCTTCGGGAGCGGGAGGGCCATACGAGCAGTACTTC. The V gene is TRBV18, the J gene TRBJ2-7, with 10 bases identical to TRBD2. CDR1 is KGHSH and CDR2 is LQKENI in the germline V gene. V lost 3 bases, J lost 4 bases, and 9 bases stayed unmatched. The CDR3 runs to 16 residues.